This TCR beta chain was identified during a study of PD-L1 blockade in urothelial cancer. Study-wide background: Of about 30 patients, around 26 were males with bladder-origin urothelial cancer. Analyses used blood from 3 weeks (second dose) and 6 weeks after treatment start. General study findings and limits: Durable-benefit cases showed more tumor-associated blood clone expansion at 3 weeks.

Clones were sequenced by immunoSEQ multiplex PCR, and TCRdb holds only the in-frame ones, with some missing. This sample has around 100,000 clones, with 70% to 90% found just once. Comments on this clone: The antigen is not known.

Trimming shortened V by 5 bases and J by 6 bases, and 13 bases separated the two germline ends. The CDR3 loop spans 13 amino acids. Germline values: CDR1 SGHAT, CDR2 FQNNGV. This clonotype was obtained from a middle-aged man with urothelial cancer. The gene calls are TRBV11-2 and TRBJ1-2, with D maybe TRBD1 (5 bases). The sample consisted of PBMCs, taken around atezolizumab (anti-PD-L1) treatment. The CDR3 protein is CASSRQSENGYTF. The CDR3 DNA is TGTGCCAGCAGCCGACAGTCGGAGAATGGCTACACCTTC.